This T cell receptor beta chain was sequenced for a study of OX40 agonist ivuxolimab in advanced cancers. Study overall: Dose-escalation subjects each had hepatocellular carcinoma, melanoma, renal cell or head and neck cancer. The study, taken as a whole, reports: At doses 0.1 to 3.0 mg/kg, CD4+ and CD8+ clones expanded.

CDR3 length: 13 residues. Germline V CDR1 and CDR2: SQVTM, ANQGSEA. V was cut by 4 bases and J by 5 bases, with 14 bases left in between. With respect to this clone: Its antigen is unidentified.

The protocol was immunoSEQ multiplex PCR, while the TCRdb copy is restricted to in-frame clones and leaves out a portion. The profile covers approximately 60,000 clones, with approximately 94% appearing a single time and roughly 19% taken by the ten largest. The TCR comes from an adult with an advanced solid tumor such as melanoma, head and neck, liver or kidney cancer. The chain links TRBV29-1 to TRBJ1-1; D is ambiguous. The input for sequencing was CD4+ or CD8+ T cells sorted from blood, taken in a trial of the OX40 agonist ivuxolimab. CDR3 in amino acids: CSVVAGTGTEAFF. The CDR3 DNA reads as TGCAGCGTTGTTGCCGGTACGGGAACTGAAGCTTTCTTT. The complete variable domain, with remaining parts taken from reference TRBV29-1 and TRBJ1-1, reads SAVISQKPSRDICQRGTSLTIQCQVDSQVTMMFWYRQQPGQSLTLIATANQGSEATYESGFVIDKFPISRPNLTFSTLTVSNMSPEDSSIYLCSVVAGTGTEAFFGQGTRLTVV.